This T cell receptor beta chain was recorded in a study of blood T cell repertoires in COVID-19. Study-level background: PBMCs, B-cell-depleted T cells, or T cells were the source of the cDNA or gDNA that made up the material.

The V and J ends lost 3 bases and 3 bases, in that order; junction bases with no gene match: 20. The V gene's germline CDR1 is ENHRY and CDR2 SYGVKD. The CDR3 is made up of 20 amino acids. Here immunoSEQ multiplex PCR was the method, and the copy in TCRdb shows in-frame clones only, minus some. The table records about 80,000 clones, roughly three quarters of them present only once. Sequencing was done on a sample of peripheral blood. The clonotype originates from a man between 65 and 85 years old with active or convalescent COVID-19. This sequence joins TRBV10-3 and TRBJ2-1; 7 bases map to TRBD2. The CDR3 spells CAISDPPTPLQREIYNEQFF. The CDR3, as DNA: TGTGCCATCAGTGATCCCCCTACCCCCTTACAGCGGGAAATCTACAATGAGCAGTTCTTC.